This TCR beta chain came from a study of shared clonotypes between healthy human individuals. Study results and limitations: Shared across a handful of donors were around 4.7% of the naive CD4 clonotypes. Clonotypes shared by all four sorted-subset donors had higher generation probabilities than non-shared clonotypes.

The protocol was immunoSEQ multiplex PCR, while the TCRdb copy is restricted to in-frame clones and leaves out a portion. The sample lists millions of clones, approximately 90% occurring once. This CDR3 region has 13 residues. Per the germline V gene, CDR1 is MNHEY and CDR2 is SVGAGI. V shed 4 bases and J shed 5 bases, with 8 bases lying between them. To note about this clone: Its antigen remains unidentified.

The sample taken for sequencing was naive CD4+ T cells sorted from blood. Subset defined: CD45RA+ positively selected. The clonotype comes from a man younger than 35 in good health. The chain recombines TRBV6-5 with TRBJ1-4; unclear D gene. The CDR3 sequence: CASSSGSNEKLFF. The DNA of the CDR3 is TGTGCCAGCAGTTCCGGTTCGAATGAAAAACTGTTTTTT.